This paragraph covers one T cell receptor beta chain sequence. The CDR3 is 17 residues long. V lost 7 bases to trimming and J lost 1 base, with 21 bases between them. Germline values: CDR1 LGHDT, CDR2 YNNKEL (reference sequence). It was with a sample-barcoded 5' primer and a J-beta primer mix that a second PCR of about 7 to 12 cycles was run. Sequencing recovered at least 3 million CDR3-containing paired-end reads from each sample. TCRdb recomputed calls from the 5' RACE reads with MiXCR, one row per CDR3 protein. The profile covers about 1,600,000 distinct CDR3 sequences, with around two fifths appearing a single time and less than 8% taken by the ten largest. Staff drew about 10 milliliters of peripheral blood from each donor. These data come from a study of blood T cells in healthy people across ages.

This chain links TRBV3-1 with TRBJ2-3; D is possibly TRBD1 or TRBD2 (6 bases each). The TCR sequence derives from a woman between 18 and 30 years old in good health. The sequencing sample was made of blood. CDR3 sequence (DNA): TGTGCCAGCATCTGGTTCCCGGGGGCTTTGGGCACAGATACGCAGTATTTT. As protein: CASIWFPGALGTDTQYF.